The 31 T cell receptor beta chains below all came from one sample that was sequenced in a study of beta chain features in type 1 diabetes. All of the isolated RNA was reverse transcribed, so expressed TCRB transcripts were sequenced. Data came from immunoSEQ multiplex PCR; TCRdb stores just in-frame clones and leaves some out. The sample yields just over 450,000 clones, approximately 30% seen once. Sequenced: naive CD4+ T cells from blood. The origin of the receptors is a man between 18 and 35 years old in good health.

V usage is TRBV20-1 and J usage is TRBJ2-7; D ambiguous. Between the trimmed V and J ends, which lost 5 bases and 5 bases, there was a span of 10 bases. The CDR3 spans 11 residues. Germline V gene lookup returns CDR1 DFQATT and CDR2 SNEGSKA (reference sequence). CDR3 coding DNA: TGCAGTGCTGGCTCTCTGGACGAGCAGTACTTC. Translating gives CSAGSLDEQYF.

This clone turned up a few times. The chain uses TRBV11-2 and TRBJ2-2, with 9 bases fitting TRBD2. Trimming removed 1 base from V and 6 bases from J; junction bases left unmatched: 3. The CDR3 length is 15 residues. Germline V CDR1 and CDR2: SGHAT, FQNNGV. The CDR3 here is CASSLVSGSSGELFF. The DNA for the CDR3 is TGTGCCAGCAGCTTAGTTAGCGGGAGCTCCGGGGAGCTGTTTTTT.

The rearrangement links TRBV29-1 to TRBJ1-2; D is ambiguous. This CDR3 has 11 residues. Germline assignment: CDR1 SQVTM and CDR2 ANQGSEA. Between the trimmed V and J ends, which lost 4 bases and 1 base, there was a span of 4 bases. CDR3 loop: CSVGVNYGYTF. For the CDR3, the DNA is TGCAGCGTTGGGGTTAACTATGGCTACACCTTC.

The V and J genes are TRBV7-9 and TRBJ2-7; 10 positions match TRBD2. With V trimmed by 3 bases and J by 2 bases, 4 bases remained unmatched. Germline CDR1 and CDR2: SEHNR and FQNEAQ (reference sequence). The CDR3 runs 15 residues. In DNA form, the CDR3 reads TGTGCCAGCAGCTTGGTAAGCGGGAGGGCCTACGAGCAGTACTTC. Its translation is CASSLVSGRAYEQYF.

This clone showed up just once. The gene calls are TRBV7-7 and TRBJ2-5; 9 bases line up with TRBD2. Germline V lookup: CDR1 SSHAT, CDR2 FNYEAQ (reference sequence). The trim removed 1 base at V and 3 bases at J, leaving 3 bases unmatched. This CDR3 has 15 residues. The CDR3 loop reads CASSLVSSGKETQYF. CDR3 coding DNA: TGTGCCAGCAGCTTAGTATCTAGCGGGAAAGAGACCCAGTACTTC.

DNA of the CDR3: TGTGCCAGCAGTGAATTGGGGGAGGGCCGGCATACGCAGTATTTT. Amino acid sequence: CASSELGEGRHTQYF. The chain has TRBV25-1 and TRBJ2-3; 7 bases fit TRBD2. The J segment lost 7 bases and the V segment lost 1 base, leaving 8 bases of the junction unmatched. This CDR3 spans 15 amino acids. Germline assignment: CDR1 MGHDK and CDR2 SYGVNS.

The chain carries TRBV25-1 and TRBJ2-3; 9 bases line up with TRBD2. Trimming took 6 bases from V and 8 from J; bases not matched to a gene: 9. This CDR3 has 14 amino acids. CDR1 and CDR2 (germline): MGHDK, SYGVNS. This chain's CDR3 is CASRGTSGFGTQYF. CDR3 bases: TGTGCCAGCAGGGGAACTAGCGGGTTTGGTACGCAGTATTTT.

The genes are TRBV29-1 and TRBJ2-7, with 7 bases that match TRBD1. The CDR3 is 14 residues long. CDR1 and CDR2 (germline): SQVTM, ANQGSEA. The V segment lost 7 bases and the J segment 0 bases; nucleotides outside the gene matches: 9. The CDR3 sequence: CSAGQDLSSYEQYF. The CDR3 DNA sequence: TGCAGCGCTGGACAGGATTTGAGCTCCTACGAGCAGTACTTC.

This clone was detected a few times. The V call is TRBV28, the J call TRBJ2-3; D unclear. The length of the CDR3 is 13 residues. CDR1 and CDR2 (germline): MDHEN, SYDVKM. V lost 6 bases and J lost 0, with 7 bases in between. As DNA, the CDR3 is TGTGCCAGCAGGGATCCTAGCACAGATACGCAGTATTTT. Its protein is CASRDPSTDTQYF.

This chain links TRBV9 with TRBJ2-1, with unresolved D. V gave up 1 base and J gave up 0 bases, with 11 bases separating them. The CDR3 loop spans 16 amino acids. Germline assignment: CDR1 SGDLS and CDR2 YYNGEE. This chain's CDR3 is CASSVLPGGSYNEQFF. The DNA of the CDR3 is TGTGCCAGCAGCGTACTACCGGGCGGCTCCTACAATGAGCAGTTCTTC.

This clone showed up just a few times. The V and J genes are TRBV5-4 and TRBJ2-7; D may be TRBD2 (6 bases). CDR3 length: 15 amino acids. From germline, CDR1 is SGHNT and CDR2 YYREEE (reference sequence). The ends were cut back, 0 bases at V and 0 bases at J, with 10 bases in the middle. The CDR3 sequence is CASSLAGGSSYEQYF. CDR3 nucleotides: TGTGCCAGCAGCTTGGCCGGAGGGAGCTCCTACGAGCAGTACTTC.

This clone was recorded a few times. V and J are TRBV30 and TRBJ1-1; no definite D call. Germline V gives CDR1 GTSNPN, CDR2 SVGIG (reference sequence). V was clipped by 5 bases and J by 3 bases, with 13 bases between them. The CDR3 totals 13 residues. The CDR3 protein is CAWARGSHTEAFF. The CDR3 region has the DNA TGTGCCTGGGCTCGGGGATCACACACTGAAGCTTTCTTT.

This clone was observed a handful of times. The rearrangement joins TRBV30 to TRBJ2-1, with TRBD2 as a possible D gene (6 bases). Germline CDR1 is GTSNPN and CDR2 is SVGIG (reference sequence). The CDR3 covers 17 residues. V was pared by 0 bases and J by 8 bases, with 23 bases between. CDR3 in amino acids: CAWSVPRREQLKDEQFF. Written as DNA, the CDR3 is TGTGCCTGGAGTGTACCTCGGAGGGAGCAGCTTAAGGATGAGCAGTTCTTC. The variable domain in full, with the rest retrieved from reference TRBV30 and TRBJ2-1, is SQTIHQWPATLVQPVGSPLSLECTVEGTSNPNLYWYRQAAGRGLQLLFYSVGIGQISSEVPQNLSASRPQDRQFILSSKKLLLSDSGFYLCAWSVPRREQLKDEQFFGPGTRLTVL.

The chain recombines TRBV30 with TRBJ1-5; D gene unclear. CDR3 length equals 13 residues. Germline values: CDR1 GTSNPN, CDR2 SVGIG (reference sequence). V was pared by 3 bases and J by 5 bases, with 11 bases between. CDR3 coding DNA: TGTGCCTGGAGCATAGGGTTGGATCAGCCCCAGCATTTT. The encoded protein is CAWSIGLDQPQHF. The full variable domain, with the rest looked up from reference TRBV30 and TRBJ1-5, is SQTIHQWPATLVQPVGSPLSLECTVEGTSNPNLYWYRQAAGRGLQLLFYSVGIGQISSEVPQNLSASRPQDRQFILSSKKLLLSDSGFYLCAWSIGLDQPQHFGDGTRLSIL.

The rearrangement joins TRBV7-9 to TRBJ1-5; D remains unclear. The V end lost 4 bases, the J end lost 2 bases, and 6 bases lay between the germline ends. The CDR3 consists of 13 residues. In germline, CDR1 is SEHNR, CDR2 FQNEAQ (reference sequence). CDR3 in DNA: TGTGCCAGCAGCTCCAACGGCAATCAGCCCCAGCATTTT. Amino acid sequence: CASSSNGNQPQHF.

This sequence joins TRBV7-3 and TRBJ2-3; possible D gene TRBD2, 6 bases. The CDR3 length is 14 residues. The V end was cut by 3 bases, the J end by 3 bases, with 10 bases between. CDR1 is SGHTA, CDR2 FQGTGA, per germline. The CDR3 reads CASSFAGRTDTQYF. The CDR3, as DNA: TGTGCCAGCAGCTTCGCGGGAAGAACAGATACGCAGTATTTT. The full variable domain, its missing parts supplied by reference TRBV7-3 and TRBJ2-3, is GAGVSQTPSNKVTEKGKYVELRCDPISGHTALYWYRQSLGQGPEFLIYFQGTGAADDSGLPNDRFFAVRPEGSVSTLKIQRTERGDSAVYLCASSFAGRTDTQYFGPGTRLTVL.

The V and J genes are TRBV6-5 and TRBJ1-2; possibly TRBD1 for D (5 bases). Germline loops: CDR1 MNHEY, CDR2 SVGAGI. This CDR3 region has 16 residues. The ends were cut back, 3 bases at V and 8 bases at J, with 22 bases in the middle. The CDR3 loop is CASSYALGQGMGGYTF. As DNA, the CDR3 is TGTGCCAGCAGTTATGCTCTCGGGCAGGGAATGGGAGGCTACACCTTC.

The J gene is TRBJ2-2, the V gene TRBV7-9; 9 nucleotides agree with TRBD2. Looked up from germline, CDR1 is SEHNR and CDR2 is FQNEAQ (reference sequence). The CDR3 spans 16 residues. Unmatched junction bases numbered 9, after V lost 5 bases and J lost 5 bases. The DNA for the CDR3 is TGTGCCAGCAGCGATAGTAGAGCGGGAGGAACCGGGGAGCTGTTTTTT. It encodes CASSDSRAGGTGELFF. Full variable domain (rest looked up from reference TRBV7-9 and TRBJ2-2): DTGVSQNPRHKITKRGQNVTFRCDPISEHNRLYWYRQTLGQGPEFLTYFQNEAQLEKSRLLSDRFSAERPKGSFSTLEIQRTEQGDSAMYLCASSDSRAGGTGELFFGEGSRLTVL.

The chain couples TRBV25-1 to TRBJ2-1; perhaps TRBD1 as D (6 bases). The V gene's germline CDR1 is MGHDK and CDR2 SYGVNS. With 1 base removed from V and 11 bases from J, the gap between germline ends came to 15 bases. CDR3 length: 14 amino acids. In DNA, the CDR3 is TGTGCCAGCAGTGAATCGAGGGGGTCAATGAAGCAGTTCTTC. This translates into CASSESRGSMKQFF.

CDR3 nucleotides: TGTGCCAGTAGTATCGCTAGCGGGGGATCCTACGAGCAGTACTTC. This gives the protein CASSIASGGSYEQYF. This sequence joins TRBV19 and TRBJ2-7; 10 bases line up with TRBD2. The junction had 3 bases not matched to a gene; V was cut back by 3 bases and J by 1 base. The germline V gene has CDR1 LNHDA and CDR2 SQIVND (reference sequence). The CDR3 contains 15 residues. Complete variable domain (other parts from reference TRBV19 and TRBJ2-7): DGGITQSPKYLFRKEGQNVTLSCEQNLNHDAMYWYRQDPGQGLRLIYYSQIVNDFQKGDIAEGYSVSREKKESFPLTVTSAQKNPTAFYLCASSIASGGSYEQYFGPGTRLTVT.

This clone has just one count. The sample contains more than one DNA sequence encoding this CDR3. This chain uses TRBV30 with TRBJ1-1; D is uncertain. The germline V and J ends were trimmed by 2 bases and 5 bases, with 6 bases remaining between them. Germline values: CDR1 GTSNPN, CDR2 SVGIG (reference sequence). CDR3 length equals 11 residues. CDR3 residues: CAWSRRTEAFF. The DNA for the CDR3 is TGTGCCTGGAGTCGCAGGACTGAAGCTTTCTTT.

V gene TRBV6-6 combines with J gene TRBJ2-1; TRBD1 matches at 9 bases. The CDR3 totals 15 residues. V lost 6 bases and J lost 6; bases outside the gene matches: 9. Per germline, CDR1 MNHNY and CDR2 SVGAGI (reference sequence). CDR3 DNA sequence: TGTGCCAGCAGCCCTACAGGGGGCGTTTCCAATGAGCAGTTCTTC. Its protein is CASSPTGGVSNEQFF.

The chain has TRBV21-1 and TRBJ2-5; the D call of TRBD2 is as the table states it, not checked on the DNA. TRBV21-1 is a recognized pseudogene. This CDR3 has 15 amino acids. CDR3 protein: CASSNLHSYQETQYF. CDR3 in DNA: TGTGCCAGCAGCAATCTCCACTCGTACCAAGAGACCCAGTACTTC.

The rearrangement joins TRBV29-1 to TRBJ2-7, with D tentatively TRBD1 (5 bases). This CDR3 contains 19 residues. With 0 bases removed from V and 0 bases from J, the gap between germline ends came to 24 bases. CDR1 is SQVTM, CDR2 ANQGSEA, per germline. The CDR3 spells CSVEDGAEVQVRNSYEQYF. As DNA, the CDR3 is TGCAGCGTTGAAGATGGGGCGGAAGTTCAGGTGAGGAACTCCTACGAGCAGTACTTC.

This clone appeared a few times. The chain uses TRBV29-1 and TRBJ2-2; tentative D call: TRBD1 (6 bases). Germline V gene lookup returns CDR1 SQVTM and CDR2 ANQGSEA. Trimming took off 4 bases at V and 0 bases at J, with 18 bases between the two ends. This CDR3 contains 17 residues. Here the CDR3 reads CSVGYRFRTANTGELFF. DNA of the CDR3: TGCAGCGTTGGGTATAGGTTTCGGACAGCGAACACCGGGGAGCTGTTTTTT.

The CDR3 reads CASRPEGGELFF. As DNA, the CDR3 is TGTGCCAGCAGACCGGAAGGCGGGGAGCTGTTTTTT. J is TRBJ2-2 and V is TRBV6-6; no firm D call. V was trimmed by 6 bases and J by 7 bases, leaving 9 bases between them. CDR1 is MNHNY, CDR2 SVGAGI, per germline (reference sequence). The CDR3 covers 12 residues.

In regard to this clone: Within the sample, other DNA sequences also encode this same CDR3. This sequence joins TRBV5-1 and TRBJ2-5; D may be TRBD1 or TRBD2 (6 bases each). The CDR3 has 14 amino acids. Deletions cut 0 bases from V and 3 bases from J, with 9 bases between. Looked up from germline, CDR1 is SGHRS and CDR2 is YFSETQ. The CDR3 sequence: CASSLAGGEETQYF. CDR3 sequence (DNA): TGCGCCAGCAGCTTGGCCGGGGGCGAAGAGACCCAGTACTTC.

The chain recombines TRBV9 with TRBJ2-1; 9 bases fit TRBD2. J gave up 0 bases and V 0 bases, and 4 bases lay outside the gene matches. CDR3 length: 17 residues. Germline loops: CDR1 SGDLS, CDR2 YYNGEE. The CDR3 reads CASSVAGSGGSYNEQFF. CDR3 nucleotide sequence: TGTGCCAGCAGCGTAGCTGGTAGCGGGGGCTCCTACAATGAGCAGTTCTTC.

This chain joins TRBV5-1 and TRBJ2-1; 9 nucleotides match TRBD2. The V and J ends lost 3 bases and 1 base, in that order; junction bases with no gene match: 5. The germline gives CDR1 SGHRS, CDR2 YFSETQ. The CDR3 is 16 amino acids. The CDR3: CASSSNSGGSYNEQFF. As DNA, the CDR3 is TGCGCCAGCAGCTCAAATAGCGGGGGTTCCTACAATGAGCAGTTCTTC.

Only a few counts were recorded for this clone. V and J are TRBV7-2 and TRBJ2-5; tentative D call: TRBD2 (6 bases). Trimming stripped 1 base from V and 2 bases from J, with 8 bases between. Germline CDR1 reads SGHTA; CDR2 reads FQGNSA. CDR3 length equals 14 residues. The CDR3 nucleotides are TGTGCCAGCAGCTTAGTACTAGCTCAAGAGACCCAGTACTTC. It codes for CASSLVLAQETQYF.

This clone came up a few times. The CDR3 sequence is CASSQDVGSYNEQFF. The CDR3, as DNA: TGCGCCAGCAGCCAAGATGTTGGCAGCTACAATGAGCAGTTCTTC. V and J are TRBV4-3 and TRBJ2-1; no clear D gene. From germline, CDR1 is LGHNA and CDR2 YSLEER. The V end lost 0 bases, the J end lost 3 bases, and 9 bases lay between the germline ends. This CDR3 comprises 15 residues.